This TCR beta chain was retrieved from a study of blood T cell repertoires in COVID-19. CDR1 is SGHRS, CDR2 YFSETQ, per germline. The V end was cut by 2 bases, the J end by 1 base, with 12 bases between. This CDR3 has 16 amino acids. Profiling relied on immunoSEQ multiplex PCR, and the TCRdb table lists in-frame clones only, not all of them. The table lists approximately 97,000 clones, 75% to 90% of them singletons, with 38% in the top ten. The source is a man of 80 years or more with acute or convalescent COVID-19. The sequencing input was peripheral blood. This chain connects TRBV5-1 to TRBJ2-2; TRBD1 is a possible D gene (6 bases). In nucleotides, the CDR3 is TGCGCCAGCAGCTTTTTTCCCAGGGGGAACACCGGGGAGCTGTTTTTT. Amino acid sequence: CASSFFPRGNTGELFF. The complete variable domain, with remaining parts taken from reference TRBV5-1 and TRBJ2-2, reads KAGVTQTPRYLIKTRGQQVTLSCSPISGHRSVSWYQQTPGQGLQFLFEYFSETQRNKGNFPGRFSGRQFSNSRSEMNVSTLELGDSALYLCASSFFPRGNTGELFFGEGSRLTVL.